One sample yielded the 10 T cell receptor beta chains listed below, sequenced in a study of long-term antiretroviral therapy in people with HIV. Investigators performed immunoSEQ version v3.0 at survey level. TCRdb's copy holds only in-frame clones and misses some; the assay was immunoSEQ multiplex PCR. Of 30,000 to 40,000 clones in the sample, 75% to 90% were seen once. The material sequenced was unsorted PBMCs, taken 1.5 years after starting antiretroviral therapy. Every receptor here comes from a man between 18 and 29 years old with HIV.

The rearrangement links TRBV29-1 to TRBJ2-5; D is ambiguous. CDR1 and CDR2 from the germline V gene are SQVTM and ANQGSEA. V was trimmed by 2 bases and J by 3 bases, leaving 7 bases between them. This CDR3 is built from 12 residues. The CDR3 DNA is TGCAGCGTTGAATGGTTAAAAGAGACCCAGTACTTC. Translation: CSVEWLKETQYF.

Written as DNA, the CDR3 is TGTGCCAGCAGCTTAGGGACAGGGTTTCAGGAATTCTACGAGCAGTACTTC. It specifies CASSLGTGFQEFYEQYF. V and J are TRBV5-6 and TRBJ2-7; 9 bases align to TRBD1. The CDR3 runs 17 residues. V lost 2 bases, J lost 3 bases, and 12 bases stayed unmatched. The germline gives CDR1 SGHDT, CDR2 YYEEEE.

J is TRBJ2-1 and V is TRBV10-1, with a possible D match to TRBD2 (5 bases). Germline V gene lookup returns CDR1 WNHNN and CDR2 SYGVQD (reference sequence). Between the trimmed V and J ends, which lost 2 bases and 2 bases, there was a span of 7 bases. The CDR3 consists of 14 residues. The CDR3 spells CASSESGTYNEQFF. CDR3 DNA sequence: TGCGCCAGCAGTGAGAGCGGAACCTACAATGAGCAGTTCTTC.

This clone was counted between two and nine times. The chain links TRBV10-1 to TRBJ1-2; 8 bases map to TRBD1. The CDR3 is made up of 13 amino acids. J gave up 8 bases and V 6 bases, and 8 bases lay outside the gene matches. CDR1 WNHNN and CDR2 SYGVQD come from the germline V gene (reference sequence). The CDR3 DNA reads TGCGCCAGCAGGCTGGGGACAGGATGGGGCTACACCTTC. Translating it yields CASRLGTGWGYTF.

The chain carries TRBV5-7 and TRBJ1-5; possible D gene TRBD1, 6 bases. TRBV5-7 carries the ORF label, with uncertain function. There are 17 residues in the CDR3. Trimming shortened V by 3 bases and J by 7 bases, and 23 bases separated the two germline ends. DNA of the CDR3: TGTGCCAGCAGCTCCCCTAGCACAGGGAGACCGCCCCAGCCCCAGCATTTT. Protein: CASSSPSTGRPPQPQHF.

The chain carries TRBV19 and TRBJ1-1; D is uncertain. Germline assignment: CDR1 LNHDA and CDR2 SQIVND (reference sequence). The V gene lost 2 bases and the J gene lost 3 bases, with 10 bases spanning the gap. The CDR3 contains 14 residues. The DNA of the CDR3 is TGTGCCAGTAGTATACCGGGATTCGACACTGAAGCTTTCTTT. Its protein is CASSIPGFDTEAFF.

The chain joins TRBV9 to TRBJ1-5, with D possibly TRBD1 on 6 matching bases. The V gene lost 0 bases and the J gene lost 6 bases, with 10 bases spanning the gap. The CDR3 loop spans 14 amino acids. CDR1 and CDR2 (germline): SGDLS, YYNGEE. For the CDR3, the DNA is TGTGCCAGCAGCGTAGGGGGGGCAGCTCAGCCCCAGCATTTT. It encodes CASSVGGAAQPQHF.

This clone has a handful of counts. The chain has TRBV9 and TRBJ2-7; D tentatively reads TRBD1 or TRBD2 (5 bases each). With 7 bases removed from V and 5 bases from J, the gap between germline ends came to 22 bases. CDR3 length: 15 residues. Germline CDR1 is SGDLS and CDR2 is YYNGEE. As DNA, the CDR3 is TGTGCCAGCGGAGGCCTCCAGGGATCCCTAAACGAGCAGTACTTC. Translated: CASGGLQGSLNEQYF.

The chain combines TRBV18 with TRBJ1-3, with D unresolved. Trimming took off 2 bases at V and 0 bases at J, with 2 bases between the two ends. Germline V gene lookup returns CDR1 KGHSH and CDR2 LQKENI. This CDR3 has 13 amino acids. The CDR3 loop is CASSPISGNTIYF. Here the CDR3 DNA reads TGTGCCAGCTCACCAATCTCTGGAAACACCATATATTTT. The full variable domain, with the rest looked up from reference TRBV18 and TRBJ1-3, is NAGVMQNPRHLVRRRGQEARLRCSPMKGHSHVYWYRQLPEEGLKFMVYLQKENIIDESGMPKERFSAEFPKEGPSILRIQQVVRGDSAAYFCASSPISGNTIYFGEGSWLTVV.

V gene TRBV28 combines with J gene TRBJ1-3; 9 bases are shared with TRBD1. V gave up 5 bases and J gave up 4 bases; unmatched junction bases: 3. Germline V CDR1 and CDR2: MDHEN, SYDVKM. This CDR3 comprises 14 residues. CDR3 nucleotides: TGTGCCAGCAGTGGACAGGGGACGGGAAACACCATATATTTT. Translated: CASSGQGTGNTIYF.